A single sample gave rise to the 3 T cell receptor beta chains below, sequenced in a study of CD8+ T cells in alopecia areata. RNA, once extracted, was reverse transcribed into cDNA for use as the sequencing template. The protocol was immunoSEQ multiplex PCR, while the TCRdb copy is restricted to in-frame clones and leaves out a portion. The sample carries over 150,000 clones, 60% to 70% recorded once. Treatment described: oral pan-JAK inhibitor, 5-10 mg twice daily. The source material was CD4+ T cells sorted from blood, sampled at week 4, from a patient treated with tofacitinib. Source of these receptors: a human donor with alopecia areata.

This clone has only a few counts. The chain is built from TRBV6-5 and TRBJ2-5; possible D gene TRBD1, 6 bases. There are 13 residues in the CDR3. The V end was cut by 3 bases, the J end by 5 bases, with 10 bases between. Germline values: CDR1 MNHEY, CDR2 SVGAGI. CDR3 sequence (DNA): TGTGCCAGCAGTTATACAGGGATTGAGACCCAGTACTTC. Amino acid sequence: CASSYTGIETQYF.

A few counts support this clone. This chain joins TRBV19 and TRBJ1-2; 7 nucleotides align to TRBD1. Germline lookup yields CDR1 LNHDA and CDR2 SQIVND (reference sequence). Trimming at V came to 9 bases and at J to 1 base, leaving 11 bases not matched to a gene. This CDR3 has 15 residues. This CDR3 reads CASSRGQQINYGYTF. DNA of the CDR3: TGTGCCAGCAGCAGGGGACAGCAAATTAACTATGGCTACACCTTC.

This clone was detected once. The chain combines TRBV6-6 with TRBJ1-2; D not resolved. V was clipped by 7 bases and J by 8 bases, with 17 bases between them. The CDR3 consists of 13 residues. Germline assignment: CDR1 MNHNY and CDR2 SVGAGI (reference sequence). CDR3 amino acids: CASTLDTARGYTF. CDR3 sequence (DNA): TGTGCCAGCACCCTGGATACGGCGCGCGGCTACACCTTC.